This T cell receptor (beta chain) emerged from a study of OX40 agonist ivuxolimab in advanced cancers. Background on the study: With ivuxolimab, an agonistic anti-OX40 (CD134) antibody, patients were treated.

Sequencing was performed with immunoSEQ multiplex PCR; in TCRdb, only in-frame clones are kept and a portion is missing. The data show about 22,000 clones, roughly 80% seen once. This clone was recorded a few times. This clonotype originated in an adult with an advanced solid tumor such as melanoma, head and neck, liver or kidney cancer. The sample was CD4+ or CD8+ T cells sorted from blood, taken in a trial of the OX40 agonist ivuxolimab.

Here the CDR3 reads CASSQGDRETVMRFETQYF. The CDR3 DNA is TGTGCCAGCAGCCAAGGAGACAGGGAAACGGTGATGCGATTCGAGACCCAGTACTTC. V gene TRBV14 combines with J gene TRBJ2-5; TRBD1 agrees at 7 bases. The CDR3 runs to 19 residues. Germline V CDR1 and CDR2: SGHDN, FVKESK. The J segment lost 5 bases and the V segment lost 1 base, leaving 19 bases of the junction unmatched.